This TCR beta chain was sequenced in a study of STAT3 mutations in large granular lymphocyte leukemia. Study as a whole: Roughly half the longitudinally sequenced T-LGLL patients had canonical STAT3 mutations. Immunosuppressive therapy was given to more than half of T-LGLL patients. Study findings and constraints: All newly emerging clones after therapy were STAT3 wild type. No sample exists from the first appearance of each clone. In T-cell large granular lymphocyte leukemia, about half of patients showed multiple immunodominant subclonotypes.

Some clones are missing from TCRdb's copy, which holds only in-frame ones; the method was immunoSEQ multiplex PCR. The table includes 5,000 to 7,000 clones, approximately 62% detected once. This clone came up a few times. What it recognizes is unknown. The length of the CDR3 is 14 residues. CDR1 is SGHAT and CDR2 is FQDESV in the germline V gene (reference sequence). Trimming left V 5 bases short and J 11 bases short, with 19 bases between. The rearrangement links TRBV11-1 to TRBJ1-3, with D perhaps matching TRBD1 (6 bases). The receptor was isolated from a boy between 5 and 17 years old with T-cell large granular lymphocyte leukemia. Some clones in this sample may be carry-over from other donors' samples. The sample comprised peripheral blood mononuclear cells. The CDR3 DNA reads as TGTGCCAGCAGCCCGGGACAACGAGTGGGAGCCATATATTTT. Residues: CASSPGQRVGAIYF.